This T cell receptor (beta chain) came from a study of cytomegalovirus exposure and HLA in healthy donors. Researchers ran the PCR with 60 Vbeta and 13 Jbeta primers. Clones were sequenced by immunoSEQ multiplex PCR, and TCRdb holds only the in-frame ones, with some missing. The sample holds 90,000 to 120,000 clones; 70% to 80% are singletons and the top ten take over 2.5%. With respect to this clone: Antigen unknown.

There are 13 residues in the CDR3. Trimming shortened V by 2 bases and J by 7 bases, and 9 bases separated the two germline ends. The germline CDR1 and CDR2 sequences are LNHDA and SQIVND (reference sequence). Study findings and constraints: Follow-up analysis found HLA locus-dependent TCR association rates, highest for DRB1 and lowest for HLA-C.

Sequencing was carried out using PBMCs. The V and J genes are TRBV19 and TRBJ1-5; D unresolved. This TCR derives from a man in his forties or fifties in good health and CMV-seropositive. CDR3 region: CASSITPGQPQHF. For the CDR3, the DNA is TGTGCCAGTAGTATAACTCCAGGCCAGCCCCAGCATTTT.